The source of this T cell receptor (beta chain) is a study of blood T cell repertoires in COVID-19. V lost 6 bases and J lost 4, with 16 bases in between. Germline V lookup: CDR1 MDHEN, CDR2 SYDVKM. This CDR3 contains 15 residues. The protocol was immunoSEQ multiplex PCR, while the TCRdb copy is restricted to in-frame clones and leaves out a portion. Of about 400,000 clones in the sample, roughly nine tenths were seen once. Sequences were obtained from peripheral blood. J is TRBJ1-5 and V is TRBV28; D possibly corresponds to TRBD1 (5 bases). This TCR derives from a middle-aged man with acute or convalescent COVID-19. CDR3 sequence (DNA): TGTGCCAGCAGCTGGACACCCCTAATTAATCAGCCCCAGCATTTT. Its translation is CASSWTPLINQPQHF. Using reference TRBV28 and TRBJ1-5 for the parts outside the CDR3, the full variable domain is DVKVTQSSRYLVKRTGEKVFLECVQDMDHENMFWYRQDPGLGLRLIYFSYDVKMKEKGDIPEGYSVSREKKERFSLILESASTNQTSMYLCASSWTPLINQPQHFGDGTRLSIL.